This record looks at one T cell receptor (beta chain) sequence and its context. No cognate antigen has been identified for it. CDR1 LNHDA and CDR2 SQIVND are derived from the germline V gene (reference sequence). The CDR3 sequence holds 18 residues, the cysteine and phenylalanine included. Of the read, only the CDR3 DNA is kept; its 54 bases are in frame from base 1. V is trimmed back by 6 bases and J by 0 bases, and the junction contains 12 bases that no gene match accounts for. Library preparation used the immunoSEQ multiplex PCR assay. For the multiplex PCR, a mixture combining 60 forward primers for TCR Vbeta segments and 13 reverse primers for TCR Jbeta segments was used. The CDR3 region of rearranged TCR beta genes was amplified from genomic DNA by a multiplex PCR assay. The Illumina HiSeq System was used to sequence the amplified TCR beta libraries as 87-base-pair reads. The study's processing was this. In a later analysis, tens of millions of unique TCR beta chains were counted across the roughly 670 repertoires, and about 10 million of these chains were shared by at least two donors. To remove PCR and sequencing errors, raw reads were error-corrected and collapsed into unique sequences using a nearest-neighbor algorithm that merged closely related sequences. Alignment of CDR3 sequences to IMGT reference sequences was used to assign V, D and J gene segments. For a sequence to be retained, at least a six-nucleotide match to both a V gene segment and a J gene segment was required. Rearrangements were called productive when the CDR3 lacked stop codons and stayed in frame with V and J; all others were non-productive. Following IMGT convention, CDR3 was defined as the stretch from the second conserved V-encoded cysteine to the conserved J-encoded phenylalanine. The earlier analysis of 587 of the donors excluded sequences that lacked an unambiguous match to a single V gene segment. An earlier analysis of 587 of the donors called V segments functional above 56.7% productive rearrangements and segregating when the between-donor standard deviation exceeded 5%. A statistical classification framework was built for diagnosing cytomegalovirus status from the catalog of TCR beta chain sequences. In a later analysis, TCR nucleotide sequences were compared against IMGT/GENE-DB human TR gene sequences so that V and J genes could be assigned. In a later analysis, CDR3 sequences and most-parsimonious VDJ recombination scenarios were assigned using the TCRdist pipeline. In a later analysis, every TCR beta chain was defined by the combination of its CDR3 amino acid sequence and its V-gene family, and reads without a unique V-gene family were dropped. To address suspected cross-contamination and a sequencing artifact, a later analysis removed several hundred highly shared, low-generation-probability nucleotide sequences. In a later analysis, a clonal expansion index was calculated for each public chain from normalized within-repertoire ranks of inferred template counts. A later analysis computed generation probabilities with a VDJ recombination model fitted to out-of-frame rearrangements, and checked the results against IGoR. In a later analysis, TCR-TCR, TCR-HLA and TCR-CMV co-occurrence was scored with hypergeometric tests, and a repertoire-size bias correction was applied to TCR pairs. To estimate false discovery rates, a later analysis permuted the HLA or CMV assignments 20 times. In a later analysis, co-occurring TCRs were grouped using DBSCAN, with TCRdist sequence similarity added in when clustering inside HLA-allele-positive subsets. Co-occurrence clustering excluded repertoires with fewer than 30,000 or more than 120,000 public chains, plus five with anomalous nucleotide sharing. Imported from immuneACCESS, the table was reduced by TCRdb to in-frame sequences with V and J called. These copies leave out some clones; in studies compared against another copy, an unresolved V gene accounts for under half, and the cause of the remainder is not known. The DNA gave D and trimming, while V, J and clone size come from that table. This sample's listing comprises about 210,000 clones. The ten largest make up under 1% of the sample.

This sample was taken from a study of cytomegalovirus exposure and HLA in healthy donors listed by TCRdb under 2017. With regard to the full study: An earlier analysis of several hundred of the donors reported approximately 300 Gb of sequence data and about 100 million unique TCR beta sequences from approximately 180 million T cells. Roughly 300 gigabases of sequencing data and approximately 93 million unique TCR sequences were included in an early release covering roughly 600 HLA-typed donors. The genetic ancestry cluster associated with self-reported Caucasian donors included over 80% of the roughly 360 genotyped donors. The study was designed to test whether signatures of past pathogen exposure could be identified by cataloging public T cell receptors. The T cell repertoires of under 750 subjects were profiled by immunosequencing and related to cytomegalovirus serostatus. Besides the first cohort of around 670 subjects, a separate validation cohort made up of 120 different subjects was used. High-throughput TCR immunosequencing, statistical association of individual TCRs with disease status, and machine learning were combined to predict cytomegalovirus infection status. A later analysis re-analyzed previously published TCR beta repertoires from 550 to 700 donors and added high-resolution HLA genotyping to study TCR occurrence patterns. The later analysis used no new phenotypic data to find candidate immune exposures, relying instead on TCR beta sequences and their occurrence across donors. An earlier analysis of more than 450 of the donors used high-throughput TCR beta sequencing to judge whether each TCR beta V gene segment behaved as functional or pseudogenic. Donor age, sex, ethnicity and CMV serostatus were compiled together with the repertoire data. A later genetic analysis used genome-wide SNP genotypes for 398 of the 666 donors, treating that subset as a discovery cohort. Every repertoire in the discovery cohort had been generated on one and the same sequencing platform. HLA typing covered class I and class II loci at four-digit resolution. The number of donors typed differed by locus, with roughly 620-630 for A, B, C, DRB1 and DQB1, around 500 for DQA1, some 570 for DPA1, and around 460 for DPB1. Roughly five DR-DQ haplotypes were treated as single units for association and clustering because of strong linkage in the cohort. Among about 400 genotyped donors of the cohort, an average of roughly 230,000 unique TCR beta nucleotide sequences was sequenced per donor, of which about 18% were non-productive.

Study-wide conclusions, independent of this receptor: When HLA alleles, especially DR and DQ, strongly co-occurred, attributing TCR associations to individual alleles was difficult. The study gave a list of around 170 TCR beta chains associated with cytomegalovirus. Most TCR sequences were seen in very few donors, while some public TCRs were found in many individuals. Linkage disequilibrium might explain the correlated functional status among segregating V segments, but an unknown experimental factor could not be excluded. For the cohort, immune exposure information was limited to CMV serostatus. In an earlier analysis of approximately 600 of the donors, most TCR beta V segments were observed in productive rearrangements about 87% or about 30% of the time, broadly matching IMGT annotations. The earlier analysis of about 600 of the donors excluded 15 to 20 rarely observed V segments, including chromosome 9 orphons, because counts were too low. An association between a missense DCLRE1C variant and V-gene and J-gene trimming of TCR beta chains was found in a later genetic analysis and replicated in an independent cohort. In a later analysis, several top co-occurrence clusters were reported to appear linked to parvovirus B19, influenza, CMV and Epstein-Barr virus. In a later analysis, the rate of TCR association differed among HLA loci, with DRB1 alleles having the most associated TCRs and HLA-C alleles having the fewest. A cluster of highly shared sequence variants was judged likely to be a technical artifact of the sequencing pipeline. A further reported finding was that TCR beta sequences accurately predicted the HLA-A and HLA-B alleles for most subjects in the first cohort. In vitro tests confirmed that three of the cytomegalovirus-associated TCR beta chains recognize cytomegalovirus antigens. The presence/absence analyses assumed that sequencing depth was roughly uniform across donors, and that assumption may not be true. Some IMGT-functional V segments, including TRBV6-2 and TRBV6-3, could not be told apart with the 87-base-pair reads, so those segments were excluded. This cohort had only TCR beta chains sequenced, and the lack of alpha or paired-chain data limited which features could be detected. HLA typing was unavailable for some donors at each locus, so association tests used only the typed subset. In a later analysis, HLA-associated TCR beta chains showed more clonal expansion and lower generation probabilities than non-associated chains that were equally common. The authors suggested that the approach could potentially be generalized to other disease states and immunological phenotypes. In a later analysis, 16,951 TCR beta sequences were associated with specific HLA alleles at a false discovery rate of 0.05. The classifier was reported to diagnose cytomegalovirus status with high specificity and sensitivity in both the original cohort and the validation cohort. In a later genetic analysis, fewer N-insertions in productive TCRs were reported among donors in an Asian-associated ancestry cluster than the roughly 700-donor mean. Most CMV-associated TCR beta chains appeared to be HLA-restricted in a later analysis, and the HLA associations seemed to be driven largely by CMV exposure.

The cohort was made up of several hundred healthy bone marrow donors. At the time of sampling, all cohort members were nominally healthy, though unrecorded immune exposures were likely present. The donor was CMV seropositive and belonged to the group of 250 to 300 seropositive cohort members. A peripheral blood sample was provided by each donor, and peripheral blood mononuclear cells were used for TCR beta sequencing. The Qiagen DNeasy Blood Extraction Kit was used to extract genomic DNA from the blood cell samples. Sequencing was carried out using PBMCs. This receptor was identified in a woman aged 25-40 years in good health and CMV-seropositive. The sequence links TRBV19 to TRBJ2-1, with 9 middle bases fitting TRBD1. Read as DNA, the sequence is TGTGCCAGTAGCCCCGGACAGGGGATTCCCCTCTCCTACAATGAGCAGTTCTTC. It specifies CASSPGQGIPLSYNEQFF.